This TCR beta chain was observed in a study of T cell responses to AZD1222 COVID-19 vaccine. Whole-study findings and limits: Among the donors, most were white British and more were female, and clonal diversity was possibly underestimated. CD4 TCRs covered the whole spike, strongest at regions 160-218 and 743-854. Reports say nearly half of spike-specific TCRs go after unmutated variant regions.

The protocol was immunoSEQ multiplex PCR, while the TCRdb copy is restricted to in-frame clones and leaves out a portion. Counted here are about 27,000 clones, approximately 90% occurring once; the ten biggest clones make up approximately 7.6%. The length of the CDR3 is 18 residues. Germline assignment: CDR1 MNHEY and CDR2 SVGEGT. Trimming removed 0 bases from V and 7 bases from J; junction bases left unmatched: 10. Pooled in the analysis were second doses at about 4 or about 12 weeks. As for this clone: The antigen is not known.

Sequencing was performed on peripheral blood, taken 28 days after the second AZD1222 dose. This TCR was recovered from an adult who received the AZD1222 COVID-19 vaccine. The chain uses TRBV6-2 or TRBV6-3 and TRBJ2-1; TRBD2 agrees at 12 bases. CDR3: CASSYSKLAGGVENEQFF. In nucleotides, the CDR3 is TGTGCCAGCAGTTACTCGAAACTAGCGGGAGGTGTGGAAAATGAGCAGTTCTTC.